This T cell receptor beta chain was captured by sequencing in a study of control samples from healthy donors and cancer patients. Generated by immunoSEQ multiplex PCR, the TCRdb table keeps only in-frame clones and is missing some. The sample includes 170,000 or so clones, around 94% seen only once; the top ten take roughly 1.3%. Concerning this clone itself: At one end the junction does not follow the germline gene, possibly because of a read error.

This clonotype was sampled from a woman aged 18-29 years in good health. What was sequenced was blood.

CDR3 nucleotide sequence: TGTGCCAGCTCACCACAAACTGATGAAAAACTGTTTTTT. The encoded protein is CASSPQTDEKLFF. The chain couples TRBV18 to TRBJ1-4; D is unclear. This CDR3 has 13 residues. The germline V gene encodes CDR1 KGHSH and CDR2 LQKENI.